This T cell receptor (beta chain) appears in the sequencing data of a study of CD4+ T cells in melanoma. Findings and limits, study-wide: CD8+ T cell, macrophage and B cell function reportedly correlated with neoantigen-specific CD4+ T cells. Reportedly, melanoma neoantigen-specific CD4+ T cells showed varied differentiation states.

The protocol was immunoSEQ multiplex PCR, while the TCRdb copy is restricted to in-frame clones and leaves out a portion. The sample has 110,000 to 150,000 clones; 85% to 95% are singletons. A word on this clone: The antigen is unknown.

With 5 bases removed from V and 7 bases from J, the gap between germline ends came to 9 bases. Germline V lookup: CDR1 SGHRS, CDR2 YFSETQ. This CDR3 has 11 amino acids. The chain has TRBV5-1 and TRBJ1-1; tentatively, D is TRBD1 (5 bases). The receptor's source is a human donor with melanoma. Written as DNA, the CDR3 is TGCGCCAGCAGTGGGGCTTATGAAGCTTTCTTT. This codes for CASSGAYEAFF.